These T cell receptor beta chains were read from a single sample in a study of shared clonotypes between healthy human individuals. TCRdb's copy holds only in-frame clones and misses some; the assay was immunoSEQ multiplex PCR. Of about 480,000 clones listed, 79% are singletons. Sequenced sample: PBMCs. These receptors came from a woman in her thirties or forties in good health. Some clones in this sample may be carry-over from other donors' samples. Each CDR3 is given with its conserved first and last residue. A D gene is named only where the DNA matches it firmly. Where a row states a size, it is once, few, many or the class of an expanded clone; other rows omit it.

v_call	clone_size	j_call	d_call	cdr3_nt	cdr3_aa
TRBV6-5	.	TRBJ1-4	TRBD1	TGTGCCAGCAGTTCGGACAGGATTAATGAAAAACTGTTTTTT	CASSSDRINEKLFF
TRBV4-3	.	TRBJ1-4	.	TGCGTCAGCAGCCAAGATTTAGGAGCCCGGGGTGAAAAACTGTTTTTT	CVSSQDLGARGEKLFF
TRBV6-1	.	TRBJ2-7	.	TGTGCCAGCAGTGAAAGGTGGGGCGTTCTTTCCTCCTACGAGCAGTACTTC	CASSERWGVLSSYEQYF
TRBV21-1	.	TRBJ1-2	.	TGTGCCAGCAGCACCCCCCTCGACAGTCCTAACTATGGCTACACCTTC	CASSTPLDSPNYGYTF
TRBV12-2	.	TRBJ2-5	.	TGTGCAAGTCGCTTATGGACTAGCGGGATCTTAGGGCTGGAGACCCAGTACTTC	CASRLWTSGILGLETQYF
TRBV28	.	TRBJ2-1	TRBD2	TGTGCCAGCGGACCACTAGCGGGAGGCAATGAGCAGTTCTTC	CASGPLAGGNEQFF
TRBV5-1	.	TRBJ2-7	TRBD2	TGCGCCAGCAGCTTAATTCCTAGCGGGAGACAACCTGGCTACGAGCAGTACTTC	CASSLIPSGRQPGYEQYF
TRBV7-3	.	TRBJ2-2	.	TGTGCCAGCAAATTGGAACAGGGGAACACCGGGGAGCTGTTTTTT	CASKLEQGNTGELFF
TRBV28	.	TRBJ2-7	.	TGTGCCAGCATGAGAGGAGGGGCCTCCTACGAGCAGTACTTC	CASMRGGASYEQYF
TRBV5-1	.	TRBJ2-1	.	TGCGCCAGCAGCTTGACGGGAAACCACTACAATGAGCAGTTCTTC	CASSLTGNHYNEQFF
TRBV27	few	TRBJ2-7	.	TGTGCCAGCAGACCAAGGACCGGGCACGAGCAGTACTTC	CASRPRTGHEQYF
TRBV10-3	.	TRBJ1-1	.	TGTGCCATCAGTGAGTCGGGTACGGGGAGAAAGAAGACTGAAGCTTTCTTT	CAISESGTGRKKTEAFF
TRBV2	few	TRBJ1-2	.	TGTGCCAGCACCCTAGGATATGGCTACACCTTC	CASTLGYGYTF
TRBV18	few	TRBJ2-5	.	TGTGCCAGCTCATCAGACGTGGGAGAGACCCAGTACTTC	CASSSDVGETQYF
TRBV5-1	once	TRBJ1-1	.	TGCGCCAGCAGCTCTACTTCGGACAGGAACACTGAAGCTTTCTTT	CASSSTSDRNTEAFF
TRBV30	once	TRBJ2-3	.	TGTGCCTGGAGTGTACGTCCAGATACGCAGTATTTT	CAWSVRPDTQYF
TRBV11-2	few	TRBJ1-5	.	TGTGCCAGCAGCCCCTCGGTCTATCAGCCCCAGCATTTT	CASSPSVYQPQHF
TRBV29-1	.	TRBJ2-1	TRBD2	TGCAGCGTTGAGGGGACTAGCGGGTTGGGTGAGCAGTTCTTC	CSVEGTSGLGEQFF
TRBV5-6	.	TRBJ1-1	.	TGTGCCAGCAGCCGGGCAGCGGGGACTGAAGCTTTCTTT	CASSRAAGTEAFF
TRBV7-2	.	TRBJ2-3	.	TGTGCCAGCAGCTGGAACAGGGCAGATACGCAGTATTTT	CASSWNRADTQYF
TRBV10-3	many	TRBJ2-5	TRBD2	TGTGCCATCCCAGGAAGCGGGAGCGGAGAGACCCAGTACTTC	CAIPGSGSGETQYF
TRBV6-1	.	TRBJ1-1	TRBD1	TGTGCCAGCACCCTGGACAGGACAAACACTGAAGCTTTCTTT	CASTLDRTNTEAFF
TRBV7-8	few	TRBJ2-3	.	TGTGCCAGCAGCTTAGGAGGAGGGGTAGATACGCAGTATTTT	CASSLGGGVDTQYF
TRBV6-1	once	TRBJ2-1	TRBD1	TGTGCCAGCACCACCGACAGGGCCCTCTACAATGAGCAGTTCTTC	CASTTDRALYNEQFF
TRBV2	.	TRBJ2-1	.	TGTGCCAGCAGTGAGACGGTGAGCGGGAATGAGCAGTTCTTC	CASSETVSGNEQFF
TRBV11-2	few	TRBJ2-1	TRBD2	TGTGCCAGCAGCCGCAGACTAGCGGGCTCCTACAATGAGCAGTTCTTC	CASSRRLAGSYNEQFF
TRBV5-5	once	TRBJ1-1	.	TGTGCCAGCAGCCAAGACAGTATGAACACTGAAGCTTTCTTT	CASSQDSMNTEAFF
TRBV11-2	.	TRBJ2-5	.	TGTGCCAGCAGCTTAGTAGGGTTTCAGTACTTC	CASSLVGFQYF
TRBV28	.	TRBJ2-7	.	TGTGCCAGCAGTTTATTTCCTAGCGTTGACTACGAGCAGTACTTC	CASSLFPSVDYEQYF
TRBV2	.	TRBJ2-7	.	TGTGCCAGCACACCGGCCTACGAGCAGTACTTC	CASTPAYEQYF
TRBV15	.	TRBJ2-6	.	TGTGCCACCCAAATTCCCGGGGCCAACGTCCTGACTTTC	CATQIPGANVLTF
TRBV30	.	TRBJ2-1	TRBD2	TGTGCCTGGCTAACTACTAGCGGGGGCCTTTATGGGCAGTTCTTC	CAWLTTSGGLYGQFF
TRBV11-1	many	TRBJ2-7	.	TGTGCCAGCAGCTACTCGGGGCAGGGGTACGAGCAGTACTTC	CASSYSGQGYEQYF
TRBV11-3	few	TRBJ2-1	TRBD1	TGTGCCAGCAGCTTAGGTTTCGGACAGGGGACCTACAATGAGCAGTTCTTC	CASSLGFGQGTYNEQFF
TRBV19	.	TRBJ2-3	TRBD1	TGTGCCAGTAGTACCCGGACAGGGCGAGATACGCAGTATTTT	CASSTRTGRDTQYF
TRBV21-1	.	TRBJ1-3	.	TGTGCCAGCAGCAAAGTAACAGAACGATCTGGAAACACCATATATTTT	CASSKVTERSGNTIYF
TRBV30	.	TRBJ2-7	TRBD1	TGTGCCTGGAGTCGGGACAGAATATCCTACGAGCAGTACTTC	CAWSRDRISYEQYF
TRBV18	.	TRBJ2-7	TRBD1	TGTGCCAGCTCACCGGGACAGGGGGCTTCCTACGAGCAGTACTTC	CASSPGQGASYEQYF
TRBV28	.	TRBJ2-1	TRBD2	TGTGCCAGCAGCCCTGGACTAGCGGGATCTTATGAGCAGTTCTTC	CASSPGLAGSYEQFF
TRBV5-4	.	TRBJ2-3	.	TGTGCCAGCAGCACCCAGGGATTTTACACAGATACGCAGTATTTT	CASSTQGFYTDTQYF